A selection of T cell receptor beta chains follows, all from one sample in a study of blood T cell repertoires in COVID-19. Assay: immunoSEQ multiplex PCR; the TCRdb copy retains only in-frame clones and omits some. The sample carries under 350,000 clones, 85% to 90% recorded once. Sample: PBMCs or T cells enriched from blood (not recorded which). The receptor set was obtained from a man aged 25 to 40 who had recovered from COVID-19. CDR3s include the opening cysteine and the closing phenylalanine or tryptophan. A D gene is named only where the DNA matches it firmly. Where a row states a size, it is once, few, many or the class of an expanded clone; other rows omit it.

d_call	v_call	clone_size	j_call	cdr3_aa	cdr3_nt
-	TRBV27	-	TRBJ1-2	CASSLGAQGHYGYTF	TGTGCCAGCAGTTTAGGGGCACAGGGCCACTATGGCTACACCTTC
-	TRBV3-1/TRBV3-2	once	TRBJ1-6	CASSTPQNSPLHF	TGTGCCAGCAGCACACCGCAAAATTCACCCCTCCACTTT
TRBD1	TRBV6-1	-	TRBJ1-4	CASSDRQGFSANEKLFF	TGTGCCAGCAGTGATAGACAGGGATTTTCGGCTAATGAAAAACTGTTTTTT
TRBD1	TRBV28	-	TRBJ2-1	CASHIQGAVQFF	TGTGCCAGCCATATACAGGGGGCCGTGCAGTTCTTC
TRBD2	TRBV15	-	TRBJ2-1	CATSRPDGLAGGLEQFF	TGTGCCACCAGCAGGCCTGATGGGCTAGCGGGAGGCCTTGAGCAGTTCTTC
-	TRBV11-1	-	TRBJ2-3	CASSLGDTYTDTQYF	TGTGCCAGCAGCTTAGGTGATACCTACACAGATACGCAGTATTTT
-	TRBV3-1/TRBV3-2	-	TRBJ2-3	CASSLGSRTDTQYF	TGTGCCAGCAGCCTCGGGTCCCGCACAGATACGCAGTATTTT
TRBD1	TRBV27	-	TRBJ2-7	CASSSTGGRSSYEQYF	TGTGCCAGCAGTTCTACAGGGGGTCGAAGCTCCTACGAGCAGTACTTC
-	TRBV27	-	TRBJ1-1	CASSFTPNTEAFF	TGTGCCAGCAGTTTTACACCAAACACTGAAGCTTTCTTT
-	TRBV6-5	-	TRBJ1-1	CASSYAQGLSTEAFF	TGTGCCAGCAGTTACGCCCAGGGGTTAAGCACTGAAGCTTTCTTT
TRBD1	TRBV5-1	once	TRBJ1-2	CASSLGQGNYGYTF	TGCGCCAGCAGCTTGGGACAGGGGAACTATGGCTACACCTTC
TRBD1	TRBV15	-	TRBJ1-2	CATSVGTDYGYTF	TGTGCCACCAGCGTAGGGACAGACTATGGCTACACCTTC
TRBD1	TRBV7-9	few	TRBJ2-1	CASSLIGQGAGNEQFF	TGTGCCAGCAGCTTAATTGGACAGGGGGCAGGGAATGAGCAGTTCTTC
-	TRBV19	few	TRBJ1-6	CASSTYYSSYNSPLHF	TGTGCCAGTAGTACCTACTATAGCTCCTATAATTCACCCCTCCACTTT
TRBD1	TRBV19	-	TRBJ1-5	CASSIDRGQYQPQHF	TGTGCCAGTAGTATCGACAGGGGGCAGTATCAGCCCCAGCATTTT
-	TRBV27	-	TRBJ2-7	CASSMLQGLNEQYF	TGTGCCAGCAGTATGTTGCAGGGGCTCAACGAGCAGTACTTC
TRBD1	TRBV5-1	-	TRBJ2-2	CASSSHFDRGRGGELFF	TGCGCCAGCAGCTCTCACTTCGACAGGGGGCGGGGCGGGGAGCTGTTTTTT
-	TRBV6-5	few	TRBJ1-6	CASSALTGSPLHF	TGTGCCAGCAGCGCCTTGACAGGTTCACCCCTCCACTTT
TRBD1	TRBV6-1	-	TRBJ1-4	CASSITGTGNEKLFF	TGTGCCAGCAGTATTACCGGGACAGGGAACGAAAAACTGTTTTTT
-	TRBV6-1	-	TRBJ1-3	CASSESQGHGNTIYF	TGTGCCAGCAGTGAAAGCCAGGGTCACGGAAACACCATATATTTT
-	TRBV19	-	TRBJ1-1	CASSEGLATEAFF	TGTGCCAGTAGTGAGGGTTTAGCCACTGAAGCTTTCTTT
TRBD1	TRBV12-3/TRBV12-4	-	TRBJ1-5	CASSWTGELQHF	TGTGCCAGCAGTTGGACAGGGGAACTCCAGCATTTT
-	TRBV28	-	TRBJ2-3	CASRTQAASRDTQYF	TGTGCCAGCAGAACACAAGCGGCGAGTCGAGATACGCAGTATTTT
TRBD1	TRBV11-2	-	TRBJ2-7	CASSFGTGYEQYF	TGTGCCAGCAGCTTCGGGACAGGCTACGAGCAGTACTTC
-	TRBV6-5	-	TRBJ1-3	CASMEDAYSGNTIYF	TGTGCAAGCATGGAGGACGCCTACTCTGGAAACACCATATATTTT
TRBD2	TRBV11-1	-	TRBJ2-3	CASSLRGGGATDTQYF	TGTGCCAGCAGCCTACGGGGCGGGGGGGCCACAGATACGCAGTATTTT
-	TRBV5-5	-	TRBJ1-2	CASSPALGRQYGYTF	TGTGCCAGCAGCCCCGCACTAGGCAGGCAATATGGCTACACCTTC
TRBD1	TRBV11-2	-	TRBJ1-4	CASSLDPRGRDEKLFF	TGTGCCAGCAGCTTAGACCCCAGGGGGCGCGATGAAAAACTGTTTTTT
-	TRBV6-5	-	TRBJ1-1	CASQTGRDTEAFF	TGTGCCAGTCAGACCGGCAGGGACACTGAAGCTTTCTTT
-	TRBV5-1	-	TRBJ1-5	CASSLTVGGPQHF	TGCGCCAGCAGCTTGACCGTAGGGGGGCCCCAGCATTTT
TRBD1	TRBV9	-	TRBJ1-1	CASSARDRGHTEAFF	TGTGCCAGCAGCGCTAGGGACAGGGGTCACACTGAAGCTTTCTTT